This TCR beta chain stems from a study of T cell clonality in common variable immunodeficiency. Blood samples were heparinized, about 5 to 8 ml per donor. Study-level points and caveats: Links between repertoire features and CVID complications were heterogeneity-limited.

Profiled with immunoSEQ multiplex PCR; TCRdb holds only in-frame clones, not every one. The sample counts approximately 58,000 clones, none seen once; the ten largest own roughly 5.3%. As for this clone: Antigen specificity is unknown. The observed sequence ends 3 residues before the CDR3 terminus, with the missing tail filled in from the germline J gene.

The CDR3 contains 14 residues. Trimming took off 0 bases at V and 2 bases at J, with 9 bases between the two ends. From germline, CDR1 is SGHRS and CDR2 YFSETQ. The specimen sequenced was peripheral blood mononuclear cells. This rearrangement joins TRBV5-1 to TRBJ2-7, with D unclear. The sequence was obtained from a person between 18 and 69 years old in good health. This CDR3 is CASSLVQSAYEQYF. The part of the CDR3 DNA that was read is TGCGCCAGCAGCTTGGTGCAGAGTGCCTACGAG.